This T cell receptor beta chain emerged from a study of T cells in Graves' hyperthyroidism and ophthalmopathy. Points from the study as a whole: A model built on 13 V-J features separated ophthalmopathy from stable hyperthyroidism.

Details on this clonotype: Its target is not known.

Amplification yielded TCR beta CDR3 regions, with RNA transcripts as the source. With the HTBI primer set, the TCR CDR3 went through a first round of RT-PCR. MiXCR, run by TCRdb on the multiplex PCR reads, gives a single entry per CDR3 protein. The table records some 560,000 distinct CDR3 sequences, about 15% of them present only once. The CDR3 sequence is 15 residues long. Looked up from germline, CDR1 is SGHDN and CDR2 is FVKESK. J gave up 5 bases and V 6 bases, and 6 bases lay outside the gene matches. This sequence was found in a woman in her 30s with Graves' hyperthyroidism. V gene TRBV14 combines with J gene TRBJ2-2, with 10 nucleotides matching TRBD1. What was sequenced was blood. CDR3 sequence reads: CASSQTGGWTGELFF. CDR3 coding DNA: TGTGCCAGCAGTCAGACAGGGGGCTGGACCGGGGAGCTGTTTTTT.